This T cell receptor (beta chain) is from a study of blood T cell repertoires in COVID-19. The age range of participants was about 18 to 89 years, with residence in about 25 US areas. Recovered status in Cohort 3 required two negative PCRs, clearance, or symptom resolution. Germline V gene data show CDR1 as SGHTA and CDR2 as FQGNSA. J was trimmed by 4 bases and V by 1 base; bases with no gene match: 3. The CDR3 extends over 15 amino acids. The authors' processing: Amplified reference gene primers provided the basis for estimating nucleated cell counts. Profiling relied on immunoSEQ multiplex PCR, and the TCRdb table lists in-frame clones only, not all of them. The V and J calls and clone size were taken over from that table, and D and trimming were inferred from the DNA. The data show fewer than 350,000 clones, 87% seen once.

V usage is TRBV7-2 and J usage is TRBJ1-2; 10 positions agree with TRBD1. Source material: PBMCs or T cells enriched from blood (not recorded which). This receptor was identified in a woman aged 35 to 49 who had recovered from COVID-19. The CDR3 reads CASSLGGQGFYGYTF. Written as DNA, the CDR3 is TGTGCCAGCAGCTTAGGGGGACAGGGGTTCTATGGCTACACCTTC.